A single sample is the source of the 15 T cell receptor beta chains below, sequenced in a study of T cell responses to AZD1222 COVID-19 vaccine. Profiling relied on immunoSEQ multiplex PCR, and the TCRdb table lists in-frame clones only, not all of them. The sample lists under 150,000 clones; about nine tenths were seen once. The material sequenced was peripheral blood, taken on day 0 of AZD1222 vaccination. The receptors originated from an adult in good health.

The chain is built from TRBV19 and TRBJ2-7; the match to TRBD2 covers 9 bases. CDR3 length: 15 amino acids. The trim removed 5 bases at V and 3 bases at J, leaving 8 bases unmatched. Germline values: CDR1 LNHDA, CDR2 SQIVND (reference sequence). The CDR3 DNA follows: TGTGCCAGTAGTCGCGCGGGCGGGAGGGACTACGAGCAGTACTTC. Its translation is CASSRAGGRDYEQYF.

The chain joins TRBV5-6 to TRBJ2-7, with 7 nucleotides matching TRBD2. Germline assignment: CDR1 SGHDT and CDR2 YYEEEE. The CDR3 sequence is 15 residues long. V was clipped by 4 bases and J by 6 bases; unmatched bases: 13. In nucleotides, the CDR3 is TGTGCCAGCAGCCCCGAAAAGACTAGCTCCCGCGAGCAGTACTTC. This translates into CASSPEKTSSREQYF.

The chain links TRBV7-9 to TRBJ1-1; D gene unclear. This CDR3 region has 15 residues. The ends were cut back, 1 base at V and 1 base at J, with 10 bases in the middle. Germline V gives CDR1 SEHNR, CDR2 FQNEAQ (reference sequence). In DNA form, the CDR3 reads TGTGCCAGCAGCTTAGTTATAACCGAGAACACTGAAGCTTTCTTT. Its protein is CASSLVITENTEAFF.

This clone appeared once. V gene TRBV4-1 combines with J gene TRBJ2-1, with D possibly matching TRBD2 (7 bases). Looked up from germline, CDR1 is MGHRA and CDR2 is YSYEKL. CDR3 length equals 17 residues. Trimming took off 1 base at V and 0 bases at J, with 13 bases between the two ends. CDR3 residues: CASSQGGGRRSYNEQFF. CDR3 nucleotides: TGCGCCAGCAGCCAAGGGGGGGGCCGACGCTCCTACAATGAGCAGTTCTTC.

This rearrangement joins TRBV5-1 to TRBJ2-1; 7 bases are a match to TRBD1. V gave up 4 bases and J gave up 6 bases; unmatched junction bases: 13. The CDR3 totals 16 residues. CDR1 is SGHRS, CDR2 YFSETQ, per germline. This chain's CDR3 is CASSREQGPGSNEQFF. The DNA of the CDR3 is TGCGCCAGCAGCAGGGAACAGGGGCCGGGCTCCAATGAGCAGTTCTTC.

This chain uses TRBV5-4 with TRBJ1-2; D is unclear. Germline CDR1 is SGHNT and CDR2 is YYREEE (reference sequence). The CDR3 has 14 amino acids. V shed 4 bases and J shed 0 bases, with 10 bases lying between them. The CDR3 reads CASSRTETNYGYTF. The CDR3 nucleotides are TGTGCCAGCAGCCGGACGGAGACTAACTATGGCTACACCTTC.

The V call is TRBV9, the J call TRBJ1-6, with unresolved D. Per germline, CDR1 SGDLS and CDR2 YYNGEE. The CDR3 totals 15 residues. V was trimmed by 1 base and J by 13 bases, leaving 18 bases between them. CDR3 in DNA: TGTGCCAGCAGCGTAACAGAGTCCTCATCGACGCCCCTCCACTTT. Encoded protein: CASSVTESSSTPLHF.

The rearrangement links TRBV21-1 to TRBJ1-4. TRBV21-1 is flagged as a pseudogene. The CDR3 covers 14 residues. The CDR3 protein is CASSKNRRAEKLFF. DNA of the CDR3: TGTGCCAGCAGCAAAAATCGTAGGGCAGAAAAACTGTTTTTT.

This chain links TRBV2 with TRBJ1-4; 7 bases are a match to TRBD1. This CDR3 contains 15 residues. The germline CDR1 and CDR2 sequences are SNHLY and FYNNEI. Germline trimming cut 5 bases from V and 8 bases from J; bases unmatched to any gene: 11. Here the CDR3 reads CASSPSGTVNEKLFF. The CDR3, as DNA: TGTGCCAGCAGTCCTTCCGGGACAGTTAACGAAAAACTGTTTTTT.

The chain joins TRBV5-1 to TRBJ2-7; 14 bases align to TRBD2. CDR3 length equals 19 residues. Germline CDR1 reads SGHRS; CDR2 reads YFSETQ. V was pared by 5 bases and J by 0 bases, with 13 bases of the junction left unmatched. In DNA form, the CDR3 reads TGCGCCAGCAGTCGGACGACATGGACTAGCGGGGGGCCCTCCTACGAGCAGTACTTC. The encoded protein is CASSRTTWTSGGPSYEQYF. Full variable domain (outside the CDR3, taken from reference TRBV5-1 and TRBJ2-7): KAGVTQTPRYLIKTRGQQVTLSCSPISGHRSVSWYQQTPGQGLQFLFEYFSETQRNKGNFPGRFSGRQFSNSRSEMNVSTLELGDSALYLCASSRTTWTSGGPSYEQYFGPGTRLTVT.

This chain uses TRBV6-5 with TRBJ2-3; D may be TRBD1 (5 bases). The germline V and J ends were trimmed by 7 bases and 0 bases, with 14 bases remaining between them. CDR1 and CDR2 from the germline V gene are MNHEY and SVGAGI. The CDR3 contains 15 residues. The DNA for the CDR3 is TGTGCCAGCACCTCGGCAGGGATCAGCACAGATACGCAGTATTTT. It translates to CASTSAGISTDTQYF.

This chain uses TRBV2 with TRBJ2-5, with D maybe TRBD2 (6 bases). This CDR3 region has 15 residues. Trimming took off 6 bases at V and 5 bases at J, with 19 bases between the two ends. Germline V gene sequence: CDR1 SNHLY, CDR2 FYNNEI. The CDR3 nucleotides are TGTGCCAGCAGGCCTGCCGGGGGTCGGGGGGAGACCCAGTACTTC. Amino acid sequence: CASRPAGGRGETQYF.

The V and J genes are TRBV5-8 and TRBJ2-7, with 7 positions matching TRBD2. The CDR3 contains 15 residues. CDR1 is SGHTS, CDR2 YDEGEE, per germline. With 3 bases clipped from V and 5 bases from J, the junction kept 11 bases outside the gene matches. The CDR3 here is CASSSRGARGDEQYF. CDR3 sequence (DNA): TGTGCCAGCAGCTCGCGCGGGGCCCGGGGGGACGAGCAGTACTTC.

The chain recombines TRBV7-9 with TRBJ2-3, with 8 bases aligning to TRBD1. After removal of 2 bases from V and 0 bases from J, the junction contained 13 bases not matched to a gene. The CDR3 extends over 19 amino acids. The germline V gene has CDR1 SEHNR and CDR2 FQNEAQ (reference sequence). The CDR3, as DNA: TGTGCCAGCAGCTTAACACGATCCCAGGGGGCGTCGAGCACAGATACGCAGTATTTT. It encodes CASSLTRSQGASSTDTQYF.

The genes are TRBV5-1 and TRBJ2-7; 7 bases align to TRBD1. The V gene's germline CDR1 is SGHRS and CDR2 YFSETQ. V shed 4 bases, J shed 0 bases, and the junction held 4 bases outside the gene matches. CDR3 length equals 14 residues. The CDR3, as DNA: TGCGCCAGCAGCCTGGGACAGCTCTCCTACGAGCAGTACTTC. It codes for CASSLGQLSYEQYF.